This TCR beta chain was retrieved from a study of T-cell reconstitution after alpha-beta-depleted transplantation in children. Unique molecular identifiers were incorporated into the prepared TCRbeta library. TCRdb processed the PCR reads anew with MiXCR; each CDR3 protein has one entry. The table shows some 600,000 distinct CDR3 sequences, with around a sixth occurring only once. The CDR3 runs to 11 residues. With 4 bases removed from V and 12 bases from J, the gap between germline ends came to 10 bases. The V gene's germline CDR1 is SGHTA and CDR2 FQGNSA. At least ten counts were recorded for this clonotype.

The chain combines TRBV7-2 with TRBJ2-1; no clear D. Sequencing was performed on PBMCs from the stem cell graft donor, taken from the stem cell graft. The TCR originated in a human donor who donated a stem cell graft to a child with acute myeloid leukemia. The DNA of the CDR3 is TGTGCCAGCAGCTCAGTCTCTACGCAGTTCTTC. As protein: CASSSVSTQFF.